A selection of T cell receptor beta chains follows, all from one sample in a study of shared clonotypes between healthy human individuals. TCRdb's copy holds only in-frame clones and misses some; the assay was immunoSEQ multiplex PCR. The sample contains 2 million to 2.5 million clones, around 95% of which appear only once. What was sequenced was naive CD4+ T cells sorted from blood. These TCRs come from a man between 18 and 29 years old in good health. Each CDR3 is given with its conserved first and last residue. The D gene is left open where the match is weak. Clone size is given for some rows only: seen once, a few or many times, or a class if the clone is expanded.

size: NA; J: TRBJ2-7; V: TRBV18; D: NA; DNA: TGTGCCAGCTCACCACGGGGCCCACCCACCTACGAGCAGTACTTC; CDR3: CASSPRGPPTYEQYF
size: NA; J: TRBJ1-6; V: TRBV18; D: NA; DNA: TGTGCCAGCTCACCCCGATTGACTGACGCGAATTCACCCCTCCACTTT; CDR3: CASSPRLTDANSPLHF
size: NA; J: TRBJ2-7; V: TRBV10-2; D: NA; DNA: TGCGCCAGCAGTGAAGGCGGGGGCCTCCTCTACGAGCAGTACTTC; CDR3: CASSEGGGLLYEQYF
size: once; J: TRBJ1-2; V: TRBV30; D: NA; DNA: TGTGCCTGGTCGTTAAGTCGAACTAACTATGGCTACACCTTC; CDR3: CAWSLSRTNYGYTF
size: NA; J: TRBJ2-5; V: TRBV18; D: NA; DNA: TGTGCCAGCTCAAGAGGGGGGTTTGCCGTTGAGACCCAGTACTTC; CDR3: CASSRGGFAVETQYF
size: NA; J: TRBJ2-3; V: TRBV6-5; D: TRBD2; DNA: TGTGCCAGCAGAGCCGGACTAGCGGCAGATACGCAGTATTTT; CDR3: CASRAGLAADTQYF
size: NA; J: TRBJ1-2; V: TRBV29-1; D: TRBD1; DNA: TGCAGCGTTGAAGATTCTGCCGGACAGGGGGCGAATGGCTACACCTTC; CDR3: CSVEDSAGQGANGYTF
size: NA; J: TRBJ2-4; V: TRBV5-1; D: TRBD2; DNA: TGCGCCAGCAGCTCGGGACTAGCGGGAGCCAAAAACATTCAGTACTTC; CDR3: CASSSGLAGAKNIQYF
size: NA; J: TRBJ2-7; V: TRBV11-2; D: NA; DNA: TGTGCCAGCAGCTTCGTTGGGATAAACTCCTACGAGCAGTACTTC; CDR3: CASSFVGINSYEQYF
size: NA; J: TRBJ2-1; V: TRBV19; D: TRBD2; DNA: TGTGCCAGTAGGGAGGTAGCGGGAGGTGATGAGCAGTTCTTC; CDR3: CASREVAGGDEQFF
size: NA; J: TRBJ1-2; V: TRBV28; D: NA; DNA: TGTGCCAGCAGTACCGGTTATGGCTACACCTTC; CDR3: CASSTGYGYTF
size: once; J: TRBJ1-2; V: TRBV9; D: NA; DNA: TGTGCCAGCAGCGGGCCGCGCGTTAACTATGGCTACACCTTC; CDR3: CASSGPRVNYGYTF
size: NA; J: TRBJ1-6; V: TRBV27; D: NA; DNA: TGTGCCAGCAGTGTAGGGGGTTCAGGCAATTCACCCCTCCACTTT; CDR3: CASSVGGSGNSPLHF
size: once; J: TRBJ1-2; V: TRBV6-5; D: NA; DNA: TGTGCCAGCAGTTATGACAGTCAAAACTATGGCTACACCTTC; CDR3: CASSYDSQNYGYTF
size: NA; J: TRBJ1-2; V: TRBV9; D: NA; DNA: TGTGCCAGCAGCGTAGCTCCGGCTGTCTCCTCTGGCTATGGCTACACCTTC; CDR3: CASSVAPAVSSGYGYTF
size: NA; J: TRBJ1-6; V: TRBV15; D: TRBD1; DNA: TGTGCCACCAGCAGGGACAGGGGCAATTCACCCCTCCACTTT; CDR3: CATSRDRGNSPLHF
size: NA; J: TRBJ2-7; V: TRBV29-1; D: TRBD1; DNA: TGCAGCGTGGAAGGGACAGGGAGGGACGAGCAGTACTTC; CDR3: CSVEGTGRDEQYF
size: NA; J: TRBJ2-5; V: TRBV6-5; D: NA; DNA: TGTGCCATCAGTGAGTCGGAGACCCAGTACTTC; CDR3: CAISESETQYF
size: NA; J: TRBJ2-5; V: TRBV6-1; D: TRBD1; DNA: TGTGCCAGCAGCCCGGGACAGGGGCGGGAGACCCAGTACTTC; CDR3: CASSPGQGRETQYF
size: NA; J: TRBJ1-2; V: TRBV11-2; D: TRBD1; DNA: TGTGCCAGCAGCCCCAGGACAGGCTATGGCTACACCTTC; CDR3: CASSPRTGYGYTF
size: NA; J: TRBJ1-2; V: TRBV10-3; D: NA; DNA: TGTGCCATCAGTGAAGGGGGGGGTGAAGATGGCTACACCTTC; CDR3: CAISEGGGEDGYTF
size: NA; J: TRBJ2-7; V: TRBV7-2; D: TRBD2; DNA: TGTGCCAGCAGCTTCGGGACTAGCGGGAGCTCCTACGAGCAGTACTTC; CDR3: CASSFGTSGSSYEQYF
size: NA; J: TRBJ1-1; V: TRBV5-1; D: TRBD1; DNA: TGCGCCAGCAGGGAACAGGGGATGAACACTGAAGCTTTCTTT; CDR3: CASREQGMNTEAFF
size: NA; J: TRBJ2-3; V: TRBV18; D: TRBD2; DNA: TGTGCCAGCTCACCCGGGACTAGCGGGTTCACAGATACGCAGTATTTT; CDR3: CASSPGTSGFTDTQYF
size: NA; J: TRBJ1-5; V: TRBV4-1; D: TRBD1; DNA: TGCGCCAGCAGCCAAGCTACCCTAGGACAGGGCTATCAGCCCCAGCATTTT; CDR3: CASSQATLGQGYQPQHF
size: NA; J: TRBJ1-6; V: TRBV19; D: NA; DNA: TGTGCCAGTACCGCAGGACCGGGAGCGGGCTCACCCCTCCACTTT; CDR3: CASTAGPGAGSPLHF
size: NA; J: TRBJ1-6; V: TRBV11-3; D: NA; DNA: TGTGCCAGCAGCTTAGTGGCACCGAGCTCCTATAATTCACCCCTCCACTTT; CDR3: CASSLVAPSSYNSPLHF
size: NA; J: TRBJ1-5; V: TRBV10-3; D: TRBD1; DNA: TGTGCCATCATTTGGGACAGGGCTCGGAGCAATCAGCCCCAGCATTTT; CDR3: CAIIWDRARSNQPQHF
size: NA; J: TRBJ1-1; V: TRBV10-3; D: TRBD1; DNA: TGTGCCATCAGTCAACAGGGGCGGAACACTGAAGCTTTCTTT; CDR3: CAISQQGRNTEAFF
size: few; J: TRBJ2-1; V: TRBV5-4; D: NA; DNA: TGTGCCAGCAGCCCCGTGGGGGCCTCCTACAATGAGCAGTTCTTC; CDR3: CASSPVGASYNEQFF
size: NA; J: TRBJ1-3; V: TRBV2; D: TRBD1; DNA: TGTGCCAGCAGGGAAGAGAGGGACAGGGTGAACACCATATATTTT; CDR3: CASREERDRVNTIYF
size: once; J: TRBJ1-2; V: TRBV10-3; D: TRBD1; DNA: TGTGCCACAAAGACAGGGGCTGACTATGGCTACACCTTC; CDR3: CATKTGADYGYTF
size: NA; J: TRBJ1-6; V: TRBV11-2; D: NA; DNA: TGTGCCAGCAGCTTGCTACAGGGTAATTCACCCCTCCACTTT; CDR3: CASSLLQGNSPLHF
size: NA; J: TRBJ2-1; V: TRBV4-1; D: TRBD2; DNA: TGCGCCAGCAGCCAAGAAAGTAGCGGGAGAGGATTCTTC; CDR3: CASSQESSGRGFF
size: NA; J: TRBJ2-5; V: TRBV5-1; D: TRBD2; DNA: TGCGCCAGCAGCTCCGATAGCGGGGGGGCTCGAGAGACCCAGTACTTC; CDR3: CASSSDSGGARETQYF
size: NA; J: TRBJ2-7; V: TRBV6-5; D: NA; DNA: TGTGCCAGCAGTCTCACTCGGGATTCGGTCTACGAGCAGTACTTC; CDR3: CASSLTRDSVYEQYF
size: once; J: TRBJ2-1; V: TRBV10-3; D: TRBD2; DNA: TGTGCCATCAGCCCTGACGGGACTAGCGGGAGAAATGAGCAGTTCTTC; CDR3: CAISPDGTSGRNEQFF
size: few; J: TRBJ1-6; V: TRBV6-1; D: NA; DNA: TGTGCCAGCCAAGATTTGACCCTCCACTTT; CDR3: CASQDLTLHF
size: NA; J: TRBJ2-7; V: TRBV7-2; D: TRBD2; DNA: TGTGCCAGCAGCTCCCAACCGGGACTAGCGGGGCCCTCCTACGAGCAGTACTTC; CDR3: CASSSQPGLAGPSYEQYF
size: NA; J: TRBJ2-3; V: TRBV19; D: NA; DNA: TGTGCCAGTAGTATCCAATCCAAACCCACAGATACGCAGTATTTT; CDR3: CASSIQSKPTDTQYF
size: NA; J: TRBJ2-7; V: TRBV28; D: TRBD1; DNA: TGTGCCAGCAGATCCCCAACCGGGACAGGGTTCTACGAGCAGTACTTC; CDR3: CASRSPTGTGFYEQYF
size: once; J: TRBJ1-2; V: TRBV7-8; D: NA; DNA: TGTGCCAGCAGCTTAGATCTCTATGGCTACACCTTC; CDR3: CASSLDLYGYTF
size: NA; J: TRBJ1-5; V: TRBV27; D: TRBD1; DNA: TGTGCCAGCAGTTTGGTAGGACAGGGGGCTTATAGCAATCAGCCCCAGCATTTT; CDR3: CASSLVGQGAYSNQPQHF
size: NA; J: TRBJ2-1; V: TRBV30; D: NA; DNA: TGTGCCTGGCCGCCAGGGGTTTCCTACAATGAGCAGTTCTTC; CDR3: CAWPPGVSYNEQFF
size: NA; J: TRBJ2-7; V: TRBV7-2; D: NA; DNA: TGTGCCAGCAGCTTAGAGTTAACCTGGGCGTCCGAGCAGTACTTC; CDR3: CASSLELTWASEQYF
size: NA; J: TRBJ1-4; V: TRBV30; D: TRBD1; DNA: TGTGCCTGGAGTGTACAGGGGCAGGGAGGCAATTTT; CDR3: CAWSVQGQGGNF
size: NA; J: TRBJ2-3; V: TRBV10-3; D: TRBD2; DNA: TGTGCCATCAGTGAGTCGCGGGAGCGGAACACAGATACGCAGTATTTT; CDR3: CAISESRERNTDTQYF
size: NA; J: TRBJ1-1; V: TRBV18; D: NA; DNA: TGTGCCAGCTCACCACTTGCGGGGAACACTGAAGCTTTCTTT; CDR3: CASSPLAGNTEAFF
size: NA; J: TRBJ1-4; V: TRBV6-5; D: NA; DNA: TGTGCCAGCAGGAGAGGGAGCGCTAATGAAAAACTGTTTTTT; CDR3: CASRRGSANEKLFF
size: NA; J: TRBJ1-1; V: TRBV30; D: NA; DNA: TGTGCCTGGAGTGCTGGGCTCTATCCTGAAGCTTTCTTT; CDR3: CAWSAGLYPEAFF
size: NA; J: TRBJ2-3; V: TRBV7-2; D: TRBD2; DNA: TGTGCCAGCAGCTCTAGCGGGACGCGCACAGATACGCAGTATTTT; CDR3: CASSSSGTRTDTQYF
size: NA; J: TRBJ2-1; V: TRBV5-1; D: NA; DNA: TGCGCCAGCAGCTCAGAGGGGAGCTCCTACAATGAGCAGTTCTTC; CDR3: CASSSEGSSYNEQFF
size: NA; J: TRBJ1-5; V: TRBV28; D: NA; DNA: TGTGCCAGCAGTTTGCCGGGGCCTCAGCCCCAGCATTTT; CDR3: CASSLPGPQPQHF
size: NA; J: TRBJ1-1; V: TRBV5-1; D: NA; DNA: TGCGCCAGCAGCTTTGAGGGTTTAAACACTGAAGCTTTCTTT; CDR3: CASSFEGLNTEAFF
size: NA; J: TRBJ1-2; V: TRBV6-1; D: NA; DNA: TGTGCCAGCAATGGGGCAGCGGACTATGGCTACACCTTC; CDR3: CASNGAADYGYTF
size: NA; J: TRBJ2-3; V: TRBV6-1; D: TRBD1; DNA: TGTGCCAGCAGTCGAACCGGGACAGGGGCAGATACGCAGTATTTT; CDR3: CASSRTGTGADTQYF
size: NA; J: TRBJ2-1; V: TRBV27; D: TRBD2; DNA: TGTGCCAGTAGAGCATTGGGACTAGCGGGAGGTCTCGATGAGCAGTTCTTC; CDR3: CASRALGLAGGLDEQFF
size: NA; J: TRBJ2-3; V: TRBV30; D: TRBD2; DNA: TGTGCCTGGTCCGGGACTAGCGTAACAGATACGCAGTATTTT; CDR3: CAWSGTSVTDTQYF
size: once; J: TRBJ2-1; V: TRBV5-1; D: TRBD1; DNA: TGCGCCAGCAGCCCCGATGGACAGGGTCCGAATGATGAGCAGTTCTTC; CDR3: CASSPDGQGPNDEQFF
size: NA; J: TRBJ2-2; V: TRBV9; D: TRBD2; DNA: TGTGCCAGCAGCGTACTAGCGGGGGGCGTAGGCACCGGGGAGCTGTTTTTT; CDR3: CASSVLAGGVGTGELFF